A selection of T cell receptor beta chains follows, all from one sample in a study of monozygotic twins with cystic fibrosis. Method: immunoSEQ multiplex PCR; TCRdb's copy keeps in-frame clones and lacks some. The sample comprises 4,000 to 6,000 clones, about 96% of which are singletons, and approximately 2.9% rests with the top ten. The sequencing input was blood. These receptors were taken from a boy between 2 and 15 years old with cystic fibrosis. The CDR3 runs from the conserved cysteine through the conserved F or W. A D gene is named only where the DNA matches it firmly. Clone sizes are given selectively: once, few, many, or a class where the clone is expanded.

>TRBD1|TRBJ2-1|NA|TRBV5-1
TGCGCCAGCAGCACCACAGGGGCTGAGCAGTTCTTC
CASSTTGAEQFF
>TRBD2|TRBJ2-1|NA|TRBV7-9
TGTGCCAGCAGAATCAAAGGGGGACTAGCGATCGGTGAGCAGTTCTTC
CASRIKGGLAIGEQFF
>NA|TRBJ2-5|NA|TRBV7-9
TGTGCCAGCAGCTTATCCCGGGGGGCACCCAAGGTGGAGACCCAGTACTTC
CASSLSRGAPKVETQYF
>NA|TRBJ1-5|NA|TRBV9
TGTGCCAGCAGCCCTGATCCGGGTTATAGCAATCAGCCCCAGCATTTT
CASSPDPGYSNQPQHF
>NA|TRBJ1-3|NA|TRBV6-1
TGTGCCAGCAGTCCGATTAGGACAGGAAACACCATATATTTT
CASSPIRTGNTIYF
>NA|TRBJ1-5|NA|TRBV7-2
TGTGCCAGCAGCTTAACCCTGGCCTACAATCAGCCCCAGCATTTT
CASSLTLAYNQPQHF
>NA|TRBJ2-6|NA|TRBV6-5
TGTGCCAGCAGTTACTCGAAGTTCTCTGGGGCCAACGTCCTGACTTTC
CASSYSKFSGANVLTF
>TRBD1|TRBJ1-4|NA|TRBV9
TGTGCCAGCAGTGCGGGGACAGCTAATGAAAAACTGTTTTTT
CASSAGTANEKLFF
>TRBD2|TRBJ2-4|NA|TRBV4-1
TGCGCCAGCAGCCAAGGGGGAGGGGCCAAAAACATTCAGTACTTC
CASSQGGGAKNIQYF
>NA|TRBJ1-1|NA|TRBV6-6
TGTGCCAGCAGTTACTTCAGGGGTGAGAACACTGAAGCTTTCTTT
CASSYFRGENTEAFF
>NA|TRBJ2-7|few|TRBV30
TGTGCCTGGACCACAGGAACCCACGAGCAGTACTTC
CAWTTGTHEQYF
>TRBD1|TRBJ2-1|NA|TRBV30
TGTGCCTGGAGTGCCACAGGGGTTGGGCAGTTCTTC
CAWSATGVGQFF
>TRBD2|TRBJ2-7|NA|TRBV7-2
TGTGCCAGCAGCTTATGGCTAGCGGGGGGCAACGAGCAGTACTTC
CASSLWLAGGNEQYF
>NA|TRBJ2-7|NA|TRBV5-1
TGCGCCAGCCGTCCTGCCCCGGATTCCTACGAGCAGTACTTC
CASRPAPDSYEQYF
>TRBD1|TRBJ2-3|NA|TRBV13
TGTGCCAGCAGCCCCTTCGAGACAGGGAATACGCAGTATTTT
CASSPFETGNTQYF
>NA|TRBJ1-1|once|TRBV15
TGTGCCACCAGCAGAGAGTACGGGGTGAGGACCCAGCTGATGCTTTTT
CATSREYGVRTQLMLF
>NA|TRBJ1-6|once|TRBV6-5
TGTGCCAGCAGTTCCGACGGGGCCTGGAATTCACCCCTCCACTTT
CASSSDGAWNSPLHF
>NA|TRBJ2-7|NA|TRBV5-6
TGTGCCAGCAGCTTGTACTGGCGGGCGCCGTACGAGCAGTACTTC
CASSLYWRAPYEQYF
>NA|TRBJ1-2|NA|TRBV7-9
TGTGCCAGCAGATACCGGGACGGCCAAGGCTACACCTTC
CASRYRDGQGYTF
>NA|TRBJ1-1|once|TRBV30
TGTGCCTGGACCGTGGGGGGTTCCACTGAAGCTTTCTTT
CAWTVGGSTEAFF
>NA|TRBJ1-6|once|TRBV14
TGTGCCAGCAGCTTTGGAAGGGCTCCATCACCCCTCCACTTT
CASSFGRAPSPLHF
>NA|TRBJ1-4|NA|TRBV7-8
TGTGCCAGCAGCTTAGCAACCGGGGGTAATGAAAAACTGTTTTTT
CASSLATGGNEKLFF
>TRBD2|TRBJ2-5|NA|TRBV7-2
TGTGCCAGCAGCTTAGCTTCTCTAGCGGGGGGGCCCGGGGAGACCCAGTACTTC
CASSLASLAGGPGETQYF
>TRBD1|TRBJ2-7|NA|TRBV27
TGTGCCAGCGGAGAAGGGACAGCCTACGAGCAGTACTTC
CASGEGTAYEQYF
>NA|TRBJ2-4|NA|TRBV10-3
TGTGCCATCGGGGACGTCGGGCCTGGGAACATTCAGTACTTC
CAIGDVGPGNIQYF
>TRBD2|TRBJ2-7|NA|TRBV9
TGTGCCAGCAGCGGTTTGAGAGCGGGGCACGAGCAGTACTTC
CASSGLRAGHEQYF
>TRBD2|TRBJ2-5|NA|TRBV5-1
TGCGCCAGCAGCTTGACTAGCGGGGGTGAGGAGACCCAGTACTTC
CASSLTSGGEETQYF
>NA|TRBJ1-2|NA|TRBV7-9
TGTGCCAGCAGCACCTTTAAAGGGAGCAACTATGGCTACACCTTC
CASSTFKGSNYGYTF
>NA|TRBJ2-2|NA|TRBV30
TGTGCCTGGAGGGAGGGGGCAGGTGGCGGGGAGCTGTTTTTT
CAWREGAGGGELFF
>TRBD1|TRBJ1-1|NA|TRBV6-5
TGTGCCAGCAGTACGGGACAGGGGCGGACTGAAGCTTTCTTT
CASSTGQGRTEAFF
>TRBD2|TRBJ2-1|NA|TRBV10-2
TGCGCCAGCAGTCTGGGACTAGCGTTGGATGAGCAGTTCTTC
CASSLGLALDEQFF
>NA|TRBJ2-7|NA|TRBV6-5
TGTGCCAGCAGCCCCATAGGGGGGTTCACCTACGAGCAGTACTTC
CASSPIGGFTYEQYF
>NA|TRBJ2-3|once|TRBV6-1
TGTGCCAGCAGTGAAGCCGGGTGGGATACGCAGTATTTT
CASSEAGWDTQYF
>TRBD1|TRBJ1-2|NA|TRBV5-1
TGCGCCAGCAGCCCACAACAGGGGGGCTATGGCTACACCTTC
CASSPQQGGYGYTF
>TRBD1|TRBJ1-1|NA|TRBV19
TGTGCCAGTAGTTCGACAGGGGGCCCCGCGAACACTGAAGCTTTCTTT
CASSSTGGPANTEAFF
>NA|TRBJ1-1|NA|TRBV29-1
TGCAGCGTTGTTTTAGGGCTGATAAGTTTAACTGAAGCTTTCTTT
CSVVLGLISLTEAFF
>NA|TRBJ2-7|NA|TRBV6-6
TGTGCCAGCAGTCTTTCGACCTCGGACTACGAGCAGTACTTC
CASSLSTSDYEQYF
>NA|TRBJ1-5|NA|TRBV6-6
TGTGCCAGCAGTGCGAGGGGCTTGGATAGCAATCAGCCCCAGCATTTT
CASSARGLDSNQPQHF
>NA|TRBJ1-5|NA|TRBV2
TGTGCCAGCAGTGTAACCACCCCCCAGTGGGCCGTTAGCAATCAGCCCCAGCATTTT
CASSVTTPQWAVSNQPQHF
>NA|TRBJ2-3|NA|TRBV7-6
TGTGCCAGCAGCTTAGAAGGGGGCACAGATACGCAGTATTTT
CASSLEGGTDTQYF
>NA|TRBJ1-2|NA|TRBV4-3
TGCGCCAGCAGCCAAGATCGGTCAGGGAACTATGGCTACACCTTC
CASSQDRSGNYGYTF
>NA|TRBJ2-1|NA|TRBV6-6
TGTGCCAGCAGTTCCTATACGGGGGGCACCTACAATGAGCAGTTCTTC
CASSSYTGGTYNEQFF
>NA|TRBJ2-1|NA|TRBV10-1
TGCGCCAGCAGCGGGCCGGGAACGAAAATAGATGAGCAGTTCTTC
CASSGPGTKIDEQFF
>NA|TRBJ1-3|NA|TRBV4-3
TGCGCCAGCAGCCAAGAAATCCACAAAGCAGGACGTTATGGAAACACCATATATTTT
CASSQEIHKAGRYGNTIYF
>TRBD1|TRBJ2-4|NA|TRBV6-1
TGTGCCAGCAGGGGGACAGGATTAGCCAAAAACATTCAGTACTTC
CASRGTGLAKNIQYF
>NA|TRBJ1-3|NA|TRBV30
TGTGCCTGGAGTGTGGGCGGCAGCTCTGGAAACACCATATATTTT
CAWSVGGSSGNTIYF
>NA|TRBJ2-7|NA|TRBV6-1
TGTGCCAGCAGTGAACTTGTCTACGAGCAGTACTTC
CASSELVYEQYF
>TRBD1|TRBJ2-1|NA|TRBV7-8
TGTGCCAGCAGCCCAGGTCGACAGGGGGGTTTGGGGCAGTTCTTC
CASSPGRQGGLGQFF
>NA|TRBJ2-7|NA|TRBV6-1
TGTGCCAGCGTTCCGGGACGCCTATCCTACGAGCAGTACTTC
CASVPGRLSYEQYF
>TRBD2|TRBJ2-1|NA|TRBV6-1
TGTGCCAGCTGTCACAGACTAGCGGGGTCCCATGAGCAGTTCTTC
CASCHRLAGSHEQFF
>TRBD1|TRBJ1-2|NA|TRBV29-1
TGCAGCGTCTTGACGGGACAGGGCTATGGCTACACCTTC
CSVLTGQGYGYTF
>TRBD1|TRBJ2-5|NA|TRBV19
TGTGCCAGTAGTACAACACAGGGGCCCCAGGGGACCCAGTACTTC
CASSTTQGPQGTQYF
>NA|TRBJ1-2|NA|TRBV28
TGTGCCAGCAGTTTACCCGAGACAGCCTATGGCTACACCTTC
CASSLPETAYGYTF
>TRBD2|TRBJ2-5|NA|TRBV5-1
TGCGCCAGCAGCTCCAGACTAGCGGGGGGACTTCAAGAGACCCAGTACTTC
CASSSRLAGGLQETQYF
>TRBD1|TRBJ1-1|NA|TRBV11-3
TGTGCCAGCAGCTTAGCTCCGGACAGGGCCACTGAAGCTTTCTTT
CASSLAPDRATEAFF
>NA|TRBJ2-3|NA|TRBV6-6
TGTGCCAGCAGCCAAGCGACGGGCACAGATACGCAGTATTTT
CASSQATGTDTQYF
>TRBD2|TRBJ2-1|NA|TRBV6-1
TGTGCCAGCAGTGTGACCCGGACTAGCGGGAGTTTCTTC
CASSVTRTSGSFF
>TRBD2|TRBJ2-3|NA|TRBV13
TGTGCCAGCAGCTTAGGAACCCCTAGCGGGGGGGCTAGCACAGATACGCAGTATTTT
CASSLGTPSGGASTDTQYF
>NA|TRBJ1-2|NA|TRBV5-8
TGTGCCAGCAGGCCGCGGGGGGAGAGTGGCTACACCTTC
CASRPRGESGYTF